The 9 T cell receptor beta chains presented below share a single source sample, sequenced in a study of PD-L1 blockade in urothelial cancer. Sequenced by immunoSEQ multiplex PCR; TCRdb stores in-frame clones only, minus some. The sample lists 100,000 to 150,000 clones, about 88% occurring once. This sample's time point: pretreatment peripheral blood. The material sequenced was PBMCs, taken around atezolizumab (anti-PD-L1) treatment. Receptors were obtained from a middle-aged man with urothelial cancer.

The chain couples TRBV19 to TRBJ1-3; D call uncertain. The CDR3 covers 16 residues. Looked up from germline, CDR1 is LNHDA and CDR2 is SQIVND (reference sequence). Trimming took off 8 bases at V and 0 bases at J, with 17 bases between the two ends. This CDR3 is CASGIGSWNSGNTIYF. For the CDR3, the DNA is TGTGCCAGTGGCATCGGGTCATGGAACTCTGGAAACACCATATATTTT.

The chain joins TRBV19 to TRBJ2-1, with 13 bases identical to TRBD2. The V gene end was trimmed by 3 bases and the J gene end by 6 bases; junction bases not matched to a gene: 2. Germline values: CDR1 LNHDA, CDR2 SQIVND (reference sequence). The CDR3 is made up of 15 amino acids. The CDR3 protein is CASSIGTSGINEQFF. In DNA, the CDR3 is TGTGCCAGTAGTATCGGGACTAGCGGGATCAATGAGCAGTTCTTC.

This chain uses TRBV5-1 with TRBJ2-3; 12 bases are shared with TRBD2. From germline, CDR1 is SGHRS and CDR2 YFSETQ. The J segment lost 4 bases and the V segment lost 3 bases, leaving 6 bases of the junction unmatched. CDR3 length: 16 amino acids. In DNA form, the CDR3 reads TGCGCCAGCAGCTCCCTAGCGGGAGGGCCAGCAGATACGCAGTATTTT. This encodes CASSSLAGGPADTQYF.

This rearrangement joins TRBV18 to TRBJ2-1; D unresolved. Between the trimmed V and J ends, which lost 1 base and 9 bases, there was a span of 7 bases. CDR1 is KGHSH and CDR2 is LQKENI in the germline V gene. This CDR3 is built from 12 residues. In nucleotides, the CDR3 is TGTGCCAGCTCACCACAGAAACTTGAGCAGTTCTTC. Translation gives CASSPQKLEQFF.

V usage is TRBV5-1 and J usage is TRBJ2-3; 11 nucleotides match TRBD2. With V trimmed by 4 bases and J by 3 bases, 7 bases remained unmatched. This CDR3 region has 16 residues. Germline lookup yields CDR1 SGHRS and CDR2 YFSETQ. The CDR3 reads CASSTTSGIGTDTQYF. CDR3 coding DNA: TGCGCCAGCAGCACGACTAGCGGGATCGGAACAGATACGCAGTATTTT. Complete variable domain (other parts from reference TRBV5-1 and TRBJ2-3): KAGVTQTPRYLIKTRGQQVTLSCSPISGHRSVSWYQQTPGQGLQFLFEYFSETQRNKGNFPGRFSGRQFSNSRSEMNVSTLELGDSALYLCASSTTSGIGTDTQYFGPGTRLTVL.

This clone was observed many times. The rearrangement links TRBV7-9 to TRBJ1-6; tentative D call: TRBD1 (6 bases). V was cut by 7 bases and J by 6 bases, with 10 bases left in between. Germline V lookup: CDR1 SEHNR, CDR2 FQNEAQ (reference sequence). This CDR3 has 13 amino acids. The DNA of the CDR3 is TGTGCCAGCATTGGACAGATTAATTCACCCCTCCACTTT. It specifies CASIGQINSPLHF.

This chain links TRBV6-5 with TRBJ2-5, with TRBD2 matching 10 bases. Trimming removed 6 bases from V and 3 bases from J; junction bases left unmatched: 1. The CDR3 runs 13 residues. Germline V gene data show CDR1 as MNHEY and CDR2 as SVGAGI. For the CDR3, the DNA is TGTGCCAGCAGAGCGGGAGGGGAAGAGACCCAGTACTTC. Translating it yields CASRAGGEETQYF.

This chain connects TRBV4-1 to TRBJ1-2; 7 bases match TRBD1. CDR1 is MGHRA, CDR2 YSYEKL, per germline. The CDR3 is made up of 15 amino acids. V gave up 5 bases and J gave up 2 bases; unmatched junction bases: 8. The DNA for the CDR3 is TGCGCCAGCAGCAAAAACAGGGGCTCCAACTATGGCTACACCTTC. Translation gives CASSKNRGSNYGYTF.

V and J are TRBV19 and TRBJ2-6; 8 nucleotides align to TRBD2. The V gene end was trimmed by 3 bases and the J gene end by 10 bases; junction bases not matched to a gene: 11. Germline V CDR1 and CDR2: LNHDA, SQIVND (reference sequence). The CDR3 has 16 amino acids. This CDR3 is CASSIFTGTSSNVLTF. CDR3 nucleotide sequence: TGTGCCAGTAGTATTTTTACTGGGACTAGTTCAAACGTCCTGACTTTC.